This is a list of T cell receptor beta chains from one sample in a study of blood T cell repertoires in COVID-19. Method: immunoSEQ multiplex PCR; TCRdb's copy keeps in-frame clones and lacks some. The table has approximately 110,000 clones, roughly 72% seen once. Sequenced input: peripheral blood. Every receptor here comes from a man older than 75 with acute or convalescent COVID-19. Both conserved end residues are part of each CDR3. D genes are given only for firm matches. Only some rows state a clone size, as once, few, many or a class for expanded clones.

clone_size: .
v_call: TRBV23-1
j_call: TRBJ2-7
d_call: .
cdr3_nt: TGCGCCAGCACCCGGTGCGACATTGAGCAGTACTTC
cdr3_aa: CASTRCDIEQYF

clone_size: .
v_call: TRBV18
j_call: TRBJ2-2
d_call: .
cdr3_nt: TGTGCCAGCTCAGGGACTTCCAACACCGGGGAGCTGTTTTTT
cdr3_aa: CASSGTSNTGELFF

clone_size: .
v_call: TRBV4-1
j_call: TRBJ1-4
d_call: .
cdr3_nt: TGCGCCAGCAGCCCAACGACGCTTCTAGGAGAAAAACTGTTTTTT
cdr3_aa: CASSPTTLLGEKLFF

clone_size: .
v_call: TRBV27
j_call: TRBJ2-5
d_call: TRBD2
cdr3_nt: TGTGCCAGCAGTCCGGGACTAGCCGGGGAGACCCAGTACTTC
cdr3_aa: CASSPGLAGETQYF

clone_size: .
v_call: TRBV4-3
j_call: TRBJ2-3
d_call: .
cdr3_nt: TGCGCCAGCAGCCAAGACTGGGGAGCTGGGTATACGCAGTATTTT
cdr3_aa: CASSQDWGAGYTQYF

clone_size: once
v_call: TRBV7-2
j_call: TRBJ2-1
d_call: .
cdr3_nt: TGTGCCAGCAGCTTATTCTGGGAGGCTTACAATGAGCAGTTCTTC
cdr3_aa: CASSLFWEAYNEQFF

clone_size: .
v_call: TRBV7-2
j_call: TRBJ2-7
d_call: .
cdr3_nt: TGTGCCAGCAGCTTTGGAGACAGGCCCTACGAGCAGTACTTC
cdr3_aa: CASSFGDRPYEQYF

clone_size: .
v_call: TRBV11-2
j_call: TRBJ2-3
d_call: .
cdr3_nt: TGTGCCAGCAGCTATTACACAGATACGCAGTATTTT
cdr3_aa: CASSYYTDTQYF

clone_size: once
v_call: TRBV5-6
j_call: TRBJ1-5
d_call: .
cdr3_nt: TGTGCCAGCCAACGAGGGGGTTTCAATCAGCCCCAGCATTTT
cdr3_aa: CASQRGGFNQPQHF

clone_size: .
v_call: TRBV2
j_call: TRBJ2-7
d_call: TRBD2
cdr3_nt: TGTGCCAGCAGTGAACTAGCGGCAAGCTCCTACGAGCAGTACTTC
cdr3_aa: CASSELAASSYEQYF

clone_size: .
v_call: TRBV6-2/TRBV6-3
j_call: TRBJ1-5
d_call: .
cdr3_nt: TGTGCCAGCAGTTATCGGTATCAGCCCCAGCATTTT
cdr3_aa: CASSYRYQPQHF

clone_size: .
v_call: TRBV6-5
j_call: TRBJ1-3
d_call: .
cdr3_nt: TGTGCCTCCCGACGGACAGCTCTGGCAAACACCATATATTTT
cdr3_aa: CASRRTALANTIYF

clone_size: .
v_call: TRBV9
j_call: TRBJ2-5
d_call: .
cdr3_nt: TGTGCCAGCAGCGTAGGCTTGACTGGAGGGTACCAAGAGACCCAGTACTTC
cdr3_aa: CASSVGLTGGYQETQYF

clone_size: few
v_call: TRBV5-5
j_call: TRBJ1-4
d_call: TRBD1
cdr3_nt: TGTGCCAGCAGCTTGGCCGGGGGGACAGGGGGTGAAAAACTGTTTTTT
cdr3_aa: CASSLAGGTGGEKLFF

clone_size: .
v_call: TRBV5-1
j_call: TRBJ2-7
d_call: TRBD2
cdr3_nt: TGCGCCAGCAGCTTGCTTCTCGCGGGAGGCGAGCAGTACTTC
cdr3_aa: CASSLLLAGGEQYF

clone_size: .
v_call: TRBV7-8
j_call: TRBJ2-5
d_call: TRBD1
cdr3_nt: TGTGCCAGCAGCCGTCACCGGGACAGGGGGAAGACCCAGTACTTC
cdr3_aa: CASSRHRDRGKTQYF

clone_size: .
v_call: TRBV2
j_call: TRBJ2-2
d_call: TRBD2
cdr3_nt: TGTGCCAGGGGGACTAGCGGGAAGGCCGGGGAGCTGTTTTTT
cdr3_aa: CARGTSGKAGELFF

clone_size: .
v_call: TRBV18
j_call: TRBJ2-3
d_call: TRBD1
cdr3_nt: TGTGCCAGCTCAAAGACAGGGGGCGGTAGAACAGATACGCAGTATTTT
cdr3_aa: CASSKTGGGRTDTQYF

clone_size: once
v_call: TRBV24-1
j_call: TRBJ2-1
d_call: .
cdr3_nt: TGTGCCACCAGTGATGGTGGGGAGCCTCCTAATGAGCAGTTCTTC
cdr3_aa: CATSDGGEPPNEQFF

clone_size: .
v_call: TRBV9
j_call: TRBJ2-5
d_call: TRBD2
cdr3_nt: TGTGCCAGCAGCGAAACTAGCGGGAGGGAGACCCAGTACTTC
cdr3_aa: CASSETSGRETQYF

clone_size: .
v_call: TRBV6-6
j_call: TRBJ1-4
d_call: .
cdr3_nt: TGTGCCAGCAGTTACAATGGAGGCGGTGAAAAACTGTTTTTT
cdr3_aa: CASSYNGGGEKLFF

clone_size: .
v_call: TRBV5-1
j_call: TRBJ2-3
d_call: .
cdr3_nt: TGCGCCAGCAGACAAGGCACAGATACGCAGTATTTT
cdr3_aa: CASRQGTDTQYF

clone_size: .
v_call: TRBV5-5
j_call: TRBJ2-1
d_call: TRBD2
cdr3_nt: TGTGCCAGCAGCCGGCAACTAGCGGGCAACCTCTACAATGAGCAGTTCTTC
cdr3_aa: CASSRQLAGNLYNEQFF

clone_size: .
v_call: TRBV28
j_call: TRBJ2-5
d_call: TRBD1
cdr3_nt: TGTGCCAGCAGCCTAGCCACAGGGGGCTCTCGAGAGACCCAGTACTTC
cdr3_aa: CASSLATGGSRETQYF

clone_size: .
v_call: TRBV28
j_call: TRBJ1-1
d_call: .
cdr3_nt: TGTGCCAGCAGGTCGACACCCATGAACACTGAAGCTTTCTTT
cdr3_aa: CASRSTPMNTEAFF

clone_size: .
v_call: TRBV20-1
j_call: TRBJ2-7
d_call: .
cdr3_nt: TGCAGTGCTAGTAGACAGCTCTACGAGCAGTACTTC
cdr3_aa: CSASRQLYEQYF

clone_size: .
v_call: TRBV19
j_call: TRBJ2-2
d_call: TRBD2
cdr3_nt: TGTGCCAGTAGTCCTTGGACTAGCGGGAACACCGGGGAGCTGTTTTTT
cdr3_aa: CASSPWTSGNTGELFF

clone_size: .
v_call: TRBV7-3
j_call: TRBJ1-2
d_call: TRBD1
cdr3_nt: TGTGCCAGCAGTTACGACAGGGGAGATGGCTACACCTTC
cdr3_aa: CASSYDRGDGYTF

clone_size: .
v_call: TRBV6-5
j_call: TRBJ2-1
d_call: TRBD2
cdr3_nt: TGTGCCAGCAGGATAGCGGGAGCGACCTACAATGAGCAGTTCTTC
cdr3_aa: CASRIAGATYNEQFF

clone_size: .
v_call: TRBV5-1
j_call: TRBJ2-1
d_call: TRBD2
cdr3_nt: TGCGCCAGCAGCTTTAGCGGGAACGTGCAGTTCTTC
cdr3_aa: CASSFSGNVQFF

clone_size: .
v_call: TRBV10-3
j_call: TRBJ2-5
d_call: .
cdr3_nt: TGTGCCACGTACTCGGGAACCCCCGAGACCCAGTACTTC
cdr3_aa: CATYSGTPETQYF

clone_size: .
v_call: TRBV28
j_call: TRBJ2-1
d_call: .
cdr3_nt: TGTGCCAGCACCACTCGACTATATGAGCAGTTCTTC
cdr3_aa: CASTTRLYEQFF

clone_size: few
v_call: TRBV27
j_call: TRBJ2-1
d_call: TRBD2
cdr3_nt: TGTGCCAGCAGTACCTCGACTAGCGAGTCTTTCCATGAGCAGTTCTTC
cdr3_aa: CASSTSTSESFHEQFF

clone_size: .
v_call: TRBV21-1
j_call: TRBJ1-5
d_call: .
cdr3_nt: TGTGCCAGCAGCACCAGGGTCATACCGAATCAGCCCCAGCATTTT
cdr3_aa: CASSTRVIPNQPQHF

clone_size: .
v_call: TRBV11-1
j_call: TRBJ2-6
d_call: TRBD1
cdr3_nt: TGTGCCAGCAGCTTGGCAACGACAGGGGCGGCCAACGTCCTGACTTTC
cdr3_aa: CASSLATTGAANVLTF

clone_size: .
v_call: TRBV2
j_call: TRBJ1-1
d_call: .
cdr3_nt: TGTGCCAGCAGTGAAGCGACGGCAGGGGATCTCGCTTTCTTT
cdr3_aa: CASSEATAGDLAFF

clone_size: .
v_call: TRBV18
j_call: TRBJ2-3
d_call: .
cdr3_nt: TGTGCCAGCTCACCCGATGTGAGGGTTGCAGATACGCAGTATTTT
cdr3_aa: CASSPDVRVADTQYF

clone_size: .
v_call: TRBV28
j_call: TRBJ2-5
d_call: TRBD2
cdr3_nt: TGTGCCAGCACGAGGGGCGGGGGCCAAGAGACCCAGTACTTC
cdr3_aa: CASTRGGGQETQYF

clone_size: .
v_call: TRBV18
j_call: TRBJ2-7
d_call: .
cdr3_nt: TGTGCCAGCTCACCGGGACAAGCCAGCTACGAGCAGTACTTC
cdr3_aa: CASSPGQASYEQYF

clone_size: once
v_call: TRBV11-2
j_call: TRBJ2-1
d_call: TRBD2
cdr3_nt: TGTGCCAGCCGGCCACTTGTAGCGGGGTACAATGAGCAGTTCTTC
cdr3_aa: CASRPLVAGYNEQFF

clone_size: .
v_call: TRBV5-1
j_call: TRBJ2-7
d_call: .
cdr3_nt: TGCGCCAGCAGCCCCGGGGGAACTACCCTAAAGCAGTACTTC
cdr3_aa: CASSPGGTTLKQYF

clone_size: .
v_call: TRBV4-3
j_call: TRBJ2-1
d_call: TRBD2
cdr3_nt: TGCGCCAGCAGCCAGGTCGGACTAGCGGACTACAATGAGCAGTTCTTC
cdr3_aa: CASSQVGLADYNEQFF

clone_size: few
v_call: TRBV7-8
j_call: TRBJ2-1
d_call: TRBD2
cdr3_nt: TGTGCCAGCAGCCCGAATCTAGCGGATGAGCAGTTCTTC
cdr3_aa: CASSPNLADEQFF